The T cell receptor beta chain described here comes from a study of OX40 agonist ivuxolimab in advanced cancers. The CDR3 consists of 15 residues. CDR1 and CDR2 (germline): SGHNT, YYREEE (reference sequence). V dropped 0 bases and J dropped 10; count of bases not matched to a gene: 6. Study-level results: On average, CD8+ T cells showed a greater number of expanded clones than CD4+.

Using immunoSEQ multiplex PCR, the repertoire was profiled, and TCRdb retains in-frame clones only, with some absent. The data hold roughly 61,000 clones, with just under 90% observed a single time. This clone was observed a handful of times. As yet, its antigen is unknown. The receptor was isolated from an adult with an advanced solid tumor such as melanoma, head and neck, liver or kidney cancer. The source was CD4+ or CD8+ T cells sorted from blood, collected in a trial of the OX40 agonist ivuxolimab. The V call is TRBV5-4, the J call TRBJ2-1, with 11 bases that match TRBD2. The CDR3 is CASSLASSGGREQFF. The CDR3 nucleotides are TGTGCCAGCAGCTTGGCGTCTAGCGGGGGGCGGGAGCAGTTCTTC.